A selection of T cell receptor beta chains follows, all from one sample in a study of early T cells in non-severe SARS-CoV-2 infection. MiXCR was run by TCRdb on the 5' RACE reads, yielding one entry per CDR3 protein. The table includes around 82,000 distinct CDR3 sequences, approximately 12% detected once. The material sequenced was whole blood. These receptor sequences come from an adult who was a healthcare worker with PCR-confirmed SARS-CoV-2 infection or an uninfected control (not recorded which). Both conserved end residues are part of each CDR3. The D gene is left open where the match is weak. Clone sizes are given selectively: once, few, many, or a class where the clone is expanded.

TRBV29-1	few	TRBJ2-3	.	CRVEETSLSTDTQYF	TGCCGCGTTGAAGAGACTAGTCTTTCCACAGATACGCAGTATTTT
TRBV7-3	.	TRBJ1-3	.	CASSQGNSGNTIYF	TGTGCCAGCAGCCAGGGGAACTCTGGAAACACCATATATTTT
TRBV3-1	.	TRBJ1-3	.	CASSQGSWAGNTIYF	TGTGCCAGCAGCCAAGGAAGCTGGGCTGGAAACACCATATATTTT
TRBV28	.	TRBJ2-1	TRBD2	CASTSNSGSNEQFF	TGTGCCAGCACAAGTAACAGCGGGAGCAATGAGCAGTTCTTC
TRBV5-1	.	TRBJ2-4	TRBD2	CASSLPSGRAGVAKNIQYF	TGCGCCAGCAGCTTGCCCAGCGGGAGGGCCGGCGTGGCCAAAAACATTCAGTACTTC
TRBV27	many	TRBJ1-1	TRBD1	CASSFQGTGIEAFF	TGTGCCAGCAGTTTTCAAGGGACAGGGATTGAAGCTTTCTTT
TRBV6-1	few	TRBJ2-1	TRBD1	CASIRDPGGGSYNEQFF	TGTGCCAGCATCCGAGACCCAGGGGGTGGGTCCTACAATGAGCAGTTCTTC
TRBV3-1	medium-sized	TRBJ1-5	.	CASSQDLDQPQHF	TGTGCCAGCAGCCAAGATCTTGATCAGCCCCAGCATTTT
TRBV3-1	few	TRBJ2-7	.	CASSQGPLEQYF	TGTGCCAGCAGCCAGGGTCCCCTGGAGCAGTACTTC
TRBV20-1	.	TRBJ2-4	.	CSAPSPPGTPIQYF	TGCAGTGCGCCATCTCCCCCTGGGACTCCCATTCAGTACTTC
TRBV20-1	.	TRBJ1-5	.	CSARDGGGSNQPQHF	TGCAGTGCTAGAGATGGAGGAGGCTCCAATCAGCCCCAGCATTTT
TRBV3-1	.	TRBJ2-7	TRBD2	CASSSTPGGTIEQYF	TGTGCCAGCAGCTCAACACCGGGAGGAACAATCGAGCAGTACTTC
TRBV10-3	many	TRBJ2-3	TRBD2	CAISEGTSGITDTQYF	TGTGCCATCAGTGAGGGGACTAGCGGGATAACAGATACGCAGTATTTT
TRBV25-1	many	TRBJ2-5	TRBD1	CASTPTGALKETQYF	TGTGCCAGCACCCCGACAGGGGCCCTTAAAGAGACCCAGTACTTC
TRBV14	few	TRBJ2-1	.	CASSPLPLLTQEQFF	TGTGCCAGCAGCCCTCTGCCCCTCCTGACCCAAGAGCAGTTCTTC
TRBV7-6	many	TRBJ2-5	TRBD1	CASSFNRGKETQYF	TGTGCCAGCAGTTTCAACAGGGGAAAAGAGACCCAGTACTTC
TRBV6-2/TRBV6-3	.	TRBJ1-1	.	CASSTLTEAFF	TGTGCCAGCAGTACCCTGACTGAAGCTTTCTTT
TRBV5-5	.	TRBJ2-1	TRBD1	CASSLGGQGYNEQFF	TGTGCCAGCAGCTTGGGGGGACAGGGGTATAATGAGCAGTTCTTC
TRBV7-2	few	TRBJ2-1	.	CASSLRWLGGTSYNEQFF	TGTGCCAGCAGCTTACGTTGGTTGGGGGGCACGTCCTACAATGAGCAGTTCTTC
TRBV11-2	many	TRBJ2-1	TRBD2	CASSLDPIGLAGPYNEQFF	TGTGCCAGCAGCTTAGATCCTATAGGGCTAGCGGGTCCGTACAATGAGCAGTTCTTC
TRBV6-5	.	TRBJ2-1	.	CASSPPLGFDRNEQFF	TGTGCCAGCAGCCCCCCCCTGGGGTTCGATCGGAATGAGCAGTTCTTC
TRBV15	.	TRBJ2-1	.	CATSIRGEFGTITYNEQFF	TGTGCCACCAGCATTAGGGGGGAATTCGGGACAATAACCTACAATGAGCAGTTCTTC
TRBV7-3	few	TRBJ2-1	TRBD1	CASSLTGTYNEQFF	TGTGCCAGCAGCTTGACAGGGACCTACAATGAGCAGTTCTTC
TRBV7-9	few	TRBJ2-1	TRBD2	CASSPSGSLYNEQFF	TGTGCCAGCAGCCCCAGCGGGAGTCTCTACAATGAGCAGTTCTTC
TRBV20-1	.	TRBJ2-1	TRBD2	CSAPRPGGATYNEQFF	TGCAGTGCTCCGCGCCCCGGGGGGGCGACCTACAATGAGCAGTTCTTC
TRBV7-8	.	TRBJ2-1	.	CASSLVGLGEQFF	TGTGCCAGCAGCTTAGTGGGTCTTGGTGAGCAGTTCTTC
TRBV7-9	.	TRBJ1-1	.	CASSFGATEAFF	TGTGCCAGCAGCTTTGGCGCAACTGAAGCTTTCTTT
TRBV5-1	few	TRBJ1-1	.	CASSLAGGLSTEAFF	TGCGCCAGCAGCTTGGCGGGGGGGCTGAGCACTGAAGCTTTCTTT
TRBV24-1	many	TRBJ2-3	.	CATSDLGRNTDTQYF	TGTGCCACCAGTGATTTGGGGAGGAATACAGATACGCAGTATTTT
TRBV4-1	.	TRBJ2-7	.	CASSQEPRGSPYEQYF	TGCGCCAGCAGCCAAGAGCCCCGGGGGTCTCCTTACGAGCAGTACTTC
TRBV20-1	.	TRBJ2-3	.	CSARRGVQGDTQYF	TGCAGTGCCAGGAGGGGGGTCCAGGGGGATACGCAGTATTTT
TRBV27	.	TRBJ2-7	TRBD2	CASSDSETSGLLYEQYF	TGTGCCAGCAGTGACTCGGAGACTAGCGGACTCCTATACGAGCAGTACTTC
TRBV6-2/TRBV6-3	.	TRBJ2-1	.	CASSLDSSYNEQFF	TGTGCCAGCAGCCTGGATAGCTCCTACAATGAGCAGTTCTTC
TRBV20-1	.	TRBJ2-1	TRBD1	CSATRDSNEQFF	TGCAGTGCTACCCGGGACAGCAATGAGCAGTTCTTC
TRBV18	.	TRBJ2-7	TRBD2	CASSPPKTSGWDEQYF	TGTGCCAGCTCACCACCTAAGACTAGCGGGTGGGACGAGCAGTACTTC
TRBV28	many	TRBJ1-1	.	CASRFRAGNTEAFF	TGTGCCAGCAGGTTTAGGGCTGGGAACACTGAAGCTTTCTTT
TRBV10-3	.	TRBJ2-7	TRBD1	CATQGVMGEQYF	TGTGCCACCCAGGGGGTAATGGGCGAGCAGTACTTC
TRBV12-2	many	TRBJ2-4	.	CASRPPEREGGESKNIQYF	TGTGCAAGTCGCCCACCGGAGCGGGAGGGCGGAGAGTCCAAAAACATTCAGTACTTC
TRBV29-1	few	TRBJ2-7	.	CSVVGNFYEQYF	TGCAGCGTTGTCGGCAACTTCTACGAGCAGTACTTC
TRBV6-1	.	TRBJ1-3	.	CASSLTGWGNTIYF	TGTGCCAGCAGTCTCACAGGGTGGGGAAACACCATATATTTT
TRBV29-1	few	TRBJ2-1	.	CSVVGHSTYNEQFF	TGCAGCGTTGTGGGACATTCAACCTACAATGAGCAGTTCTTC
TRBV6-5	.	TRBJ1-6	.	CASSYSMGATYNSPLHF	TGTGCCAGCAGTTACTCGATGGGGGCTACCTATAATTCACCCCTCCACTTT
TRBV28	few	TRBJ2-7	.	CASTLSRVSYEQYF	TGTGCCAGCACCTTATCCAGGGTGTCCTACGAGCAGTACTTC
TRBV20-1	few	TRBJ1-6	.	CSARIFRGRSPLHF	TGCAGTGCTAGAATTTTTCGGGGGAGATCACCCCTCCACTTT
TRBV18	few	TRBJ2-7	.	CASSPSRDEQYF	TGTGCCAGCTCACCTTCCAGGGACGAGCAGTACTTC
TRBV20-1	many	TRBJ2-3	.	CSARESASTDTQYF	TGCAGTGCTAGAGAGAGCGCGAGCACAGATACGCAGTATTTT
TRBV7-9	.	TRBJ2-7	TRBD2	CASSLEAGGDYEQYF	TGTGCCAGCAGCTTAGAGGCGGGAGGAGATTACGAGCAGTACTTC
TRBV9	.	TRBJ2-5	.	CASSVLETSVEETQYF	TGTGCCAGCAGCGTACTGGAGACTTCCGTCGAAGAGACCCAGTACTTC
TRBV7-9	.	TRBJ2-1	TRBD2	CASRAAGTSGGNERFF	TGTGCCAGCAGGGCGGCCGGGACTAGCGGAGGCAATGAGCGGTTCTTC
TRBV7-2	.	TRBJ1-2	.	CASSPDPQGFYGYTF	TGTGCCAGCAGCCCAGACCCACAGGGTTTTTATGGCTACACCTTC
TRBV28	few	TRBJ2-5	.	CASSLSQVDQETQYF	TGTGCCAGCAGTTTATCTCAGGTGGATCAAGAGACCCAGTACTTC
TRBV2	few	TRBJ2-3	TRBD1	CASEGQVSDTQYF	TGTGCCAGCGAAGGACAGGTGTCAGATACGCAGTATTTT
TRBV19	many	TRBJ2-1	TRBD2	CASSMGTRDFGEQFF	TGTGCCAGTAGTATGGGGACTAGGGACTTCGGTGAGCAGTTCTTC
TRBV7-3	.	TRBJ1-1	.	CASSFGSGLTEAFF	TGTGCCAGCAGCTTCGGGTCAGGGCTCACTGAAGCTTTCTTT